This T cell receptor (beta chain) was observed in a study of blood T cell repertoires in COVID-19. The CDR3 sequence is 14 residues long. Unmatched junction bases numbered 8, after V lost 8 bases and J lost 2 bases. Germline values: CDR1 MNHEY, CDR2 SVGAGI. Assay used: immunoSEQ multiplex PCR; TCRdb lists only in-frame clones, some missing. The sample has under 80,000 clones, 79% seen once. The sequence derives from a human donor in a cohort sampled during active COVID-19. The V call is TRBV6-5, the J call TRBJ2-7, with 8 bases identical to TRBD2. The material sequenced was peripheral blood. CDR3 region: CASAGTRRAYEQYF. The CDR3 DNA follows: TGTGCCAGCGCCGGGACTAGAAGGGCCTACGAGCAGTACTTC.